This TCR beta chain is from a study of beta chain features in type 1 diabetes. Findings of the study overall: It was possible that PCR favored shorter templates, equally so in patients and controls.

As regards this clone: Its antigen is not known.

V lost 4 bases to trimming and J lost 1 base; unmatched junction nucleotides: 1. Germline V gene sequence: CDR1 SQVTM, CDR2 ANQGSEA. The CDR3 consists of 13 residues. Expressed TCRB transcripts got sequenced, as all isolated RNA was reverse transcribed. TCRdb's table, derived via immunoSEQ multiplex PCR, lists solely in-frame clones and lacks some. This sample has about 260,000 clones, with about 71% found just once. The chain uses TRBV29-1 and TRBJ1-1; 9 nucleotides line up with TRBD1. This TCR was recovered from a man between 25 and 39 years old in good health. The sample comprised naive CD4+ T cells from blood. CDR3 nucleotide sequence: TGCAGCGTTGCGGACAGGGGGAACACTGAAGCTTTCTTT. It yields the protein CSVADRGNTEAFF.